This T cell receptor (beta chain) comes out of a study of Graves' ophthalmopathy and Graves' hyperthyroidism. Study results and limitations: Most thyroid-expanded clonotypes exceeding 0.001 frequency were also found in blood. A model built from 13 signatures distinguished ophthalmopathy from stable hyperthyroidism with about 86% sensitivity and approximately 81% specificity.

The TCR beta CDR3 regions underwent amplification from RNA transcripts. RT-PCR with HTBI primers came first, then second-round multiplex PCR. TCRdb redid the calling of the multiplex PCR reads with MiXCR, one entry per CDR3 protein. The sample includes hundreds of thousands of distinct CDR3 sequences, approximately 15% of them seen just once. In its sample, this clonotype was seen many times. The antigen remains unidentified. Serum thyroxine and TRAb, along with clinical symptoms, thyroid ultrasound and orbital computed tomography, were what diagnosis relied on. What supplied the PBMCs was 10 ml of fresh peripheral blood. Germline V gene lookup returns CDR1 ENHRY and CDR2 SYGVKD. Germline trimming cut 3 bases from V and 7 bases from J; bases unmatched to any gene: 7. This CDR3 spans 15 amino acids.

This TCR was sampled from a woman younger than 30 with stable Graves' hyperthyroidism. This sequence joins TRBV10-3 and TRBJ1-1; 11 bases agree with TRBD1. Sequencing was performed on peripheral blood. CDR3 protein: CAISEGTGGQGEAFF. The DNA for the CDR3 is TGTGCCATCAGTGAAGGGACAGGGGGTCAAGGTGAAGCTTTCTTT.